The 20 T cell receptor beta chains listed next were all sequenced from one sample in a study of cytomegalovirus exposure and HLA in healthy donors. The PCR employed 60 Vbeta primers together with 13 Jbeta primers. Method: immunoSEQ multiplex PCR; TCRdb's copy keeps in-frame clones and lacks some. The repertoire holds about 190,000 clones, roughly 77% seen once, with about 3% in the top ten. Sequenced input: PBMCs. The source is a young woman in good health and CMV-seropositive.

The V call is TRBV27, the J call TRBJ2-7; no clear D. This CDR3 is 15 amino acids long. Germline loops: CDR1 MNHEY, CDR2 SMNVEV (reference sequence). The V end lost 5 bases, the J end lost 0 bases, and 14 bases lay between the germline ends. CDR3: CASSPLGDSSYEQYF. In DNA form, the CDR3 reads TGTGCCAGCAGTCCGCTGGGTGACTCCTCCTACGAGCAGTACTTC.

The chain is built from TRBV6-6 and TRBJ1-5, with 7 nucleotides matching TRBD1. The V segment lost 6 bases and the J segment 1 base; nucleotides outside the gene matches: 3. Germline V gives CDR1 MNHNY, CDR2 SVGAGI (reference sequence). The CDR3 is 14 amino acids. The CDR3 region is CASRPGGSNQPQHF. CDR3 bases: TGTGCCAGCAGGCCAGGGGGGAGCAATCAGCCCCAGCATTTT.

The rearrangement links TRBV4-1 to TRBJ1-1; D possibly corresponds to TRBD1 (6 bases). The CDR3 is 17 residues long. Germline-derived CDR1 and CDR2 are MGHRA and YSYEKL. Trimming took off 0 bases at V and 3 bases at J, with 17 bases between the two ends. The CDR3: CASSQDGAGGRDTEAFF. The CDR3 nucleotides read TGCGCCAGCAGCCAAGATGGGGCCGGGGGGCGGGACACTGAAGCTTTCTTT.

This clone was detected only once. This chain connects TRBV19 to TRBJ2-1; D is unresolved. Per germline, CDR1 LNHDA and CDR2 SQIVND (reference sequence). Trimming stripped 5 bases from V and 0 bases from J, with 8 bases between. The CDR3 contains 14 residues. The CDR3 bases are TGTGCCAGTAGTTCAACATACTCCTACAATGAGCAGTTCTTC. Protein: CASSSTYSYNEQFF.

The rearrangement uses TRBV10-3 and TRBJ2-7; 10 bases match TRBD1. Trimming at V came to 6 bases and at J to 2 bases, leaving 7 bases not matched to a gene. Germline assignment: CDR1 ENHRY and CDR2 SYGVKD. This CDR3 region has 15 residues. The CDR3 loop is CAISQAGQGAYEQYF. The DNA of the CDR3 is TGTGCCATCAGCCAGGCCGGACAGGGGGCCTACGAGCAGTACTTC.

The count of this clone is one. This chain connects TRBV6-1 to TRBJ2-5, with 9 bases identical to TRBD2. CDR3 length equals 17 residues. Germline CDR1 MNHNS, CDR2 SASEGT. With V trimmed by 4 bases and J by 5 bases, 14 bases remained unmatched. CDR3 sequence reads: CASSVRLAGASKETQYF. As DNA, the CDR3 is TGTGCCAGCAGTGTGAGGTTAGCGGGAGCTTCGAAGGAGACCCAGTACTTC.

The V gene is TRBV29-1, the J gene TRBJ2-2, with 9 bases lining up with TRBD1. V shed 1 base and J 5 bases; nucleotides not matched to a gene: 11. Per germline, CDR1 SQVTM and CDR2 ANQGSEA. The CDR3 length is 17 residues. The CDR3 DNA reads as TGCAGCGTTGAAGGCCCATCCGGGACAGGGCCTACCGGGGAGCTGTTTTTT. Translated, it gives CSVEGPSGTGPTGELFF.

The CDR3 nucleotides read TGTGCCGCGGGGGATACGCAGTATTTT. Translating gives CAAGDTQYF. This chain joins TRBV19 and TRBJ2-3; D might be TRBD2 (6 bases). Germline V CDR1 and CDR2: LNHDA, SQIVND (reference sequence). V gave up 11 bases and J gave up 6 bases, with 6 bases separating them. The CDR3 sequence is 9 residues long.

V is TRBV11-3 and J is TRBJ2-7; 7 bases match TRBD2. Germline V CDR1 and CDR2: SGHNT, YENEEA. V shed 1 base, J shed 3 bases, and the junction held 6 bases outside the gene matches. The CDR3 length is 15 residues. CDR3 protein: CASSLVWTSFYEQYF. For the CDR3, the DNA is TGTGCCAGCAGCTTAGTCTGGACTAGTTTCTACGAGCAGTACTTC.

The rearrangement joins TRBV5-1 to TRBJ1-1; TRBD1 matches at 7 bases. The ends lost 6 bases at V and 2 bases at J; junction bases unmatched: 4. The CDR3 loop spans 13 amino acids. Germline CDR1 reads SGHRS; CDR2 reads YFSETQ. CDR3 coding DNA: TGCGCCAGCACCGGGACAGCCAACACTGAAGCTTTCTTT. Residues: CASTGTANTEAFF.

This chain connects TRBV6-1 to TRBJ2-3; D not certain. This CDR3 spans 14 amino acids. V was trimmed by 7 bases and J by 0 bases, leaving 11 bases between them. Germline loops: CDR1 MNHNS, CDR2 SASEGT. Here the CDR3 DNA reads TGTGCCAGCACCTTGAGCGCTAGCACAGATACGCAGTATTTT. As protein: CASTLSASTDTQYF.

The rearrangement joins TRBV7-2 to TRBJ2-3; D gene uncertain. The CDR3 has 15 amino acids. The V and J ends lost 3 bases and 7 bases respectively, with 17 bases between them. In germline, CDR1 is SGHTA, CDR2 FQGNSA. In DNA, the CDR3 is TGTGCCAGCAGCTTTGGCGGATTACGCACGAATACGCAGTATTTT. This gives the protein CASSFGGLRTNTQYF.

This clone occurred once. V is TRBV4-2 and J is TRBJ2-7, with 14 bases aligning to TRBD2. This CDR3 is 15 amino acids long. Looked up from germline, CDR1 is LGHNA and CDR2 is YNFKEQ. V shed 5 bases and J 3 bases; nucleotides not matched to a gene: 3. The CDR3 DNA is TGTGCCAGCAGCGAGGGACTAGCGGGAGTCTACGAGCAGTACTTC. Protein: CASSEGLAGVYEQYF.

This chain uses TRBV28 with TRBJ1-2; 7 bases match TRBD1. This CDR3 contains 15 residues. Germline V lookup: CDR1 MDHEN, CDR2 SYDVKM. V shed 6 bases and J 4 bases; nucleotides not matched to a gene: 11. The CDR3 region has the DNA TGTGCCAGCAGCGATAAAGGGGGCGCAGGCTATGGCTACACCTTC. Its translation is CASSDKGGAGYGYTF.

V is TRBV5-1 and J is TRBJ2-3; TRBD1 matches at 7 bases. CDR1 is SGHRS and CDR2 is YFSETQ in the germline V gene. V lost 4 bases and J lost 4; bases outside the gene matches: 9. The CDR3 extends over 15 amino acids. CDR3 DNA: TGCGCCAGCAGCCTGATGACAGGGTCGGCAGATACGCAGTATTTT. It translates to CASSLMTGSADTQYF.

This clone was detected only once. The chain uses TRBV9 and TRBJ2-7; 7 nucleotides line up with TRBD2. The J segment lost 2 bases and the V segment lost 3 bases, leaving 11 bases of the junction unmatched. This CDR3 contains 16 residues. The germline CDR1 and CDR2 sequences are SGDLS and YYNGEE. CDR3 protein: CASSASPLAVAYEQYF. In DNA form, the CDR3 reads TGTGCCAGCAGCGCCTCCCCCCTAGCGGTCGCCTACGAGCAGTACTTC.

DNA for the CDR3: TGTGCCAGCCGGGCAGGGATGGCTGACGAGCAGTACTTC. Protein product: CASRAGMADEQYF. The rearrangement joins TRBV7-9 to TRBJ2-7, with TRBD1 as a possible D gene (5 bases). CDR1 is SEHNR, CDR2 FQNEAQ, per germline (reference sequence). Trimming shortened V by 8 bases and J by 5 bases, and 16 bases separated the two germline ends. The CDR3 contains 13 residues.

V and J are TRBV7-9 and TRBJ2-1; 11 bases align to TRBD2. The CDR3 is 16 residues long. J lost 3 bases, V lost 5 bases, and 6 bases had no gene match. CDR1 is SEHNR and CDR2 is FQNEAQ in the germline V gene (reference sequence). The CDR3 DNA follows: TGTGCCAGCAGCCCTCGGACTAGCGGGCTCTACAATGAGCAGTTCTTC. This translates into CASSPRTSGLYNEQFF.

V usage is TRBV19 and J usage is TRBJ2-1, with D maybe TRBD2 (5 bases). This CDR3 region has 15 residues. Trimming shortened V by 1 base and J by 2 bases, and 9 bases separated the two germline ends. Germline assignment: CDR1 LNHDA and CDR2 SQIVND (reference sequence). The CDR3 DNA sequence: TGTGCCAGTAGTATAGGAAGCGGACCCTACAATGAGCAGTTCTTC. Encoded protein: CASSIGSGPYNEQFF. The variable domain in full, with the rest retrieved from reference TRBV19 and TRBJ2-1, is DGGITQSPKYLFRKEGQNVTLSCEQNLNHDAMYWYRQDPGQGLRLIYYSQIVNDFQKGDIAEGYSVSREKKESFPLTVTSAQKNPTAFYLCASSIGSGPYNEQFFGPGTRLTVL.

This sequence joins TRBV28 and TRBJ2-3, with D possibly being TRBD2 (8 bases). Trimming stripped 10 bases from V and 1 base from J, with 15 bases between. From germline, CDR1 is MDHEN and CDR2 SYDVKM. CDR3 length: 14 residues. CDR3 sequence reads: CATGGLGRTDTQYF. DNA for the CDR3: TGTGCCACAGGGGGACTAGGTCGCACAGATACGCAGTATTTT.